This TCR beta chain is from a study of Ad26.COV2.S vaccination and SARS-CoV-2 variants. Study-wide background: Administration of Ad26.COV2.S was intramuscular, either once or twice 56 days apart.

This clone was observed once. The assay was immunoSEQ multiplex PCR, and TCRdb's table has in-frame clones only and misses some. The sample records a few hundred thousand clones, roughly 90% being singletons. The germline V gene encodes CDR1 MDHEN and CDR2 SYDVKM. The CDR3 extends over 11 amino acids. V was pared by 6 bases and J by 9 bases, with 9 bases between. The treatment here: some 20 received Ad26.COV2.S at low or high dose, single or two shots; five or six received placebo; per-sample allocation not given. Sampling was performed 63 days after the first vaccine or placebo injection. V and J are TRBV28 and TRBJ2-1; D gene ambiguous. The source was peripheral blood, collected in a trial of Ad26.COV2.S vaccine versus placebo. The sequence was collected from a person aged 18-60 years who received the Ad26.COV2.S COVID-19 vaccine or a placebo. This chain's CDR3 is CASRSPLEQFF. In DNA form, the CDR3 reads TGTGCCAGCAGGAGCCCACTTGAGCAGTTCTTC.